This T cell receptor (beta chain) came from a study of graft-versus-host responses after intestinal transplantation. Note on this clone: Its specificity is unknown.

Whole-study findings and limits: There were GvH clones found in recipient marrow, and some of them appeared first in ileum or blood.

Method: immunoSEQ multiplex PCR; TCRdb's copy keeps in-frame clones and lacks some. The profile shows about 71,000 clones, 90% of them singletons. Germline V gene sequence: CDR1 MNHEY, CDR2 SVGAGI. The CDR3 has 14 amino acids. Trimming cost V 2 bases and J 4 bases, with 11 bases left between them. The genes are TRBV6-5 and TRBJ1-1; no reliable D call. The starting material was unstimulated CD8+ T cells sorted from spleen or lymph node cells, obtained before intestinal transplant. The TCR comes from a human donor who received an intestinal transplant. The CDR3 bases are TGTGCCAGCAGTTACGGGGAGATCGGCACTGAAGCTTTCTTT. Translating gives CASSYGEIGTEAFF.